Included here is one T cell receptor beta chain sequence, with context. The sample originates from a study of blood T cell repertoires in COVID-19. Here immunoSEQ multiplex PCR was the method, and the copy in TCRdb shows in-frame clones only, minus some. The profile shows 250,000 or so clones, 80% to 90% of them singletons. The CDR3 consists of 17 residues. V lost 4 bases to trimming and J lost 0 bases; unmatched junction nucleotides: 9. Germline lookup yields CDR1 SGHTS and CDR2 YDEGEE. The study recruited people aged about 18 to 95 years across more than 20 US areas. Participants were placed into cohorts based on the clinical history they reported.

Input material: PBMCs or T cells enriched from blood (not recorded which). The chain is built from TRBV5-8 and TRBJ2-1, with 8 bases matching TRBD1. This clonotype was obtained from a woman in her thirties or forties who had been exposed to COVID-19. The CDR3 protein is CASSIGQGAFSYNEQFF. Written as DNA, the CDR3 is TGTGCCAGCAGCATCGGACAGGGCGCCTTCTCCTACAATGAGCAGTTCTTC.